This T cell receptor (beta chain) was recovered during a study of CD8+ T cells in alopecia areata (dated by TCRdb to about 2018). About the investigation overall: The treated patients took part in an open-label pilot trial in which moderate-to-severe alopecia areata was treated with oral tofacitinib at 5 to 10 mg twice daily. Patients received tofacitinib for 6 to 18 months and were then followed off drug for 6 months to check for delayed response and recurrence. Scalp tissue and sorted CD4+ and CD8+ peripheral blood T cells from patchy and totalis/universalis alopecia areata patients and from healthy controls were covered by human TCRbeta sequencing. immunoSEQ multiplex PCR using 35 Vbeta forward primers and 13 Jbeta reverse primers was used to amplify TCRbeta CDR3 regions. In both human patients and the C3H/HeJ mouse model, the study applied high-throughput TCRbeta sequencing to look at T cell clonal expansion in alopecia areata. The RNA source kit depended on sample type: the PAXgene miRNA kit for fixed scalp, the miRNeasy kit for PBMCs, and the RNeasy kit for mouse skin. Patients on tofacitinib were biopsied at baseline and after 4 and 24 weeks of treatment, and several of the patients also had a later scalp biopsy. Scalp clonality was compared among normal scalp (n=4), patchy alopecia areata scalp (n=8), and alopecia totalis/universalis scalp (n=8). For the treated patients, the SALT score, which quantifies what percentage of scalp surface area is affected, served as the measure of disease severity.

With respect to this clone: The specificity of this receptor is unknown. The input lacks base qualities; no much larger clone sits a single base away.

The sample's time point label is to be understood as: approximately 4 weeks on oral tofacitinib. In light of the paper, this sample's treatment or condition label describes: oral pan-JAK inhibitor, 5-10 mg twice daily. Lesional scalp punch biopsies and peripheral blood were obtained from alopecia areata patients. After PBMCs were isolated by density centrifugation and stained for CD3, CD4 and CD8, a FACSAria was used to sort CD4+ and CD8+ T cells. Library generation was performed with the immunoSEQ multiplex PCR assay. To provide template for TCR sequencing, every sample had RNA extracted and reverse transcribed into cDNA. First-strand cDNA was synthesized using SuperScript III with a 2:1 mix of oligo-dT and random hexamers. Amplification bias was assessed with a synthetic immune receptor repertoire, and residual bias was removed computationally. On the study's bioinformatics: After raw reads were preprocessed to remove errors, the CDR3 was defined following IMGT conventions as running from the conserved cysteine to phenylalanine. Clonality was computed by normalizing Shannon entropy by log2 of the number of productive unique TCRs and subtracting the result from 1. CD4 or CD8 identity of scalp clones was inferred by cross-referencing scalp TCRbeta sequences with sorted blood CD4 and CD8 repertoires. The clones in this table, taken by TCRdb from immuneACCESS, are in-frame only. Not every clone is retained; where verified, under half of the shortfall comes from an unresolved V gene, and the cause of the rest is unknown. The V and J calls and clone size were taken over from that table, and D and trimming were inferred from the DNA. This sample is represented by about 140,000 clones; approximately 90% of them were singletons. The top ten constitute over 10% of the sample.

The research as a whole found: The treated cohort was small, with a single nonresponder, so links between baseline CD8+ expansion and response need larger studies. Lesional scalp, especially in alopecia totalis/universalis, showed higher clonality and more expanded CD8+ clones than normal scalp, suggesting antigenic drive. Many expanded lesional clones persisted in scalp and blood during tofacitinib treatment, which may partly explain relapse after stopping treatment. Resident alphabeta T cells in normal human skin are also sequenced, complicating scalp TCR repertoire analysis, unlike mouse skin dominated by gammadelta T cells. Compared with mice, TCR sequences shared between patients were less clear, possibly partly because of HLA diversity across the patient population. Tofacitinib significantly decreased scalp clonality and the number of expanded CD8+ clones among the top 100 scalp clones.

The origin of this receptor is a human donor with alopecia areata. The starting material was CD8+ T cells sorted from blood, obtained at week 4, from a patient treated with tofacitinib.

The sequenced DNA is TGTGCCAGCGAGGGCCTTTCAGATACGCAGTATTTT. Translation gives CASEGLSDTQYF. The chain employs TRBV7-9 and TRBJ2-3, with a weak D call of TRBD2 (5 bases match). Measured from the cysteine to the phenylalanine, the CDR3 is 12 residues long. Left in the record is the CDR3 DNA by itself, 36 bases read in frame from the first base. Relative to germline, V is 8 bases shorter and J is 4 bases shorter, with 10 bases between their ends. In the germline V gene (reference sequence), CDR1 corresponds to SEHNR and CDR2 to FQNEAQ.